The 23 T cell receptor beta chains presented below share a single source sample, sequenced in a study of blood T cell repertoires in COVID-19. This table comes from immunoSEQ multiplex PCR, and its TCRdb copy is limited to in-frame clones, with some not included. The sample has a few hundred thousand clones, about 79% seen once; the top ten hold around 13%. Material for sequencing was peripheral blood. The receptors derive from a human donor in a cohort sampled during active COVID-19.

The chain recombines TRBV6-5 with TRBJ1-2; 7 bases are a match to TRBD1. Germline loops: CDR1 MNHEY, CDR2 SVGAGI. The CDR3 sequence is 13 residues long. V trimming: 7 bases; J trimming: 5 bases; junction bases outside the gene matches: 7. The CDR3 coding sequence is TGTGCCAGCACTAAGGGACAGAAGTATGGCTACACCTTC. It translates to CASTKGQKYGYTF.

The chain has TRBV5-5 and TRBJ2-7; 10 bases align to TRBD1. The length of the CDR3 is 14 residues. Unmatched junction bases numbered 5, after V lost 5 bases and J lost 3 bases. The germline V gene has CDR1 SGHKS and CDR2 YYEKEE (reference sequence). The CDR3, as DNA: TGTGCCAGCAGAGCGACAGGGGGCCGCTACGAGCAGTACTTC. This translates into CASRATGGRYEQYF.

This chain uses TRBV18 with TRBJ1-1; D perhaps matches TRBD1 (6 bases). This CDR3 has 15 amino acids. V was pared by 3 bases and J by 3 bases, with 14 bases between. Germline values: CDR1 KGHSH, CDR2 LQKENI. In DNA form, the CDR3 reads TGTGCCAGCTCACCCCCCGACAGGCTTTACACTGAAGCTTTCTTT. It specifies CASSPPDRLYTEAFF.

The CDR3 DNA reads TGTGCCAGCAGCTTTTTCGGGAGAGCTACCTACGAGCAGTACTTC. Amino acid sequence: CASSFFGRATYEQYF. The rearrangement links TRBV11-2 to TRBJ2-7, with D possibly being TRBD2 (6 bases). V was cut by 3 bases and J by 2 bases, with 14 bases left in between. Per germline, CDR1 SGHAT and CDR2 FQNNGV. The CDR3 is 15 residues long.

This chain connects TRBV6-2 or TRBV6-3 to TRBJ2-1; TRBD2 might be the D (6 bases). CDR1 and CDR2 from the germline V gene are MNHEY and SVGEGT. Between the trimmed V and J ends, which lost 5 bases and 4 bases, there was a span of 15 bases. This CDR3 contains 15 residues. CDR3 residues: CASSAPAEGYNEQFF. The DNA for the CDR3 is TGTGCCAGCAGTGCCCCAGCGGAGGGGTACAATGAGCAGTTCTTC.

This clone turned up a few times. The V call is TRBV27, the J call TRBJ2-3, with a possible D match to TRBD2 (5 bases). Per the germline V gene, CDR1 is MNHEY and CDR2 is SMNVEV (reference sequence). The CDR3 is 15 residues long. The V end was cut by 0 bases, the J end by 4 bases, with 11 bases between. CDR3 region: CASSLSTGSADTQYF. The CDR3 DNA reads as TGTGCCAGCAGTTTATCGACGGGGTCGGCAGATACGCAGTATTTT.

CDR3 in amino acids: CASSHGTGWKRAEAFF. CDR3 nucleotides: TGTGCCAGCAGCCACGGAACGGGGTGGAAACGGGCTGAAGCTTTCTTT. The rearrangement joins TRBV3-1 (or the pseudogene TRBV3-2) to TRBJ1-1; no firm D call. Trimming removed 3 bases at V and 6 bases at J, with 20 bases between. There are 16 residues in the CDR3. Germline assignment: CDR1 LGHDT and CDR2 YNNKEL (reference sequence).

This clone was recorded a few times. The chain is built from TRBV18 and TRBJ2-7, with a tentative D call TRBD1 (8 bases). Trimming took off 3 bases at V and 6 bases at J, with 18 bases between the two ends. The CDR3 extends over 15 amino acids. Germline CDR1 KGHSH, CDR2 LQKENI. CDR3 nucleotides: TGTGCCAGCTCACCTTACGGACAGGGAGGGGGCGAGCAGTACTTC. It encodes CASSPYGQGGGEQYF.

This rearrangement joins TRBV3-1 (or the pseudogene TRBV3-2) to TRBJ2-3; weak D call: TRBD1 (6 bases). The CDR3 length is 13 residues. V lost 4 bases and J lost 9, with 14 bases in between. CDR1 and CDR2 (germline): LGHDT, YNNKEL (reference sequence). The CDR3 coding sequence is TGTGCCAGCAGCCCCAACAGGGCGTGGACGCAGTATTTT. Translated: CASSPNRAWTQYF.

The chain has TRBV24-1 and TRBJ1-2; D might be TRBD1 (5 bases). This CDR3 region has 15 residues. V gave up 4 bases and J gave up 3 bases, with 14 bases separating them. In germline, CDR1 is KGHDR, CDR2 SFDVKD. The CDR3 region has the DNA TGTGCCACCAGTGACGATCACGGGGGGGACTATGGCTACACCTTC. It specifies CATSDDHGGDYGYTF.

This clone has at least ten counts. V usage is TRBV2 and J usage is TRBJ2-1, with 7 bases fitting TRBD2. This CDR3 is built from 14 residues. V lost 4 bases and J lost 3; bases outside the gene matches: 3. Germline V gene sequence: CDR1 SNHLY, CDR2 FYNNEI. The CDR3 DNA is TGTGCCAGCAGTGGGACTAGAGGCTACAATGAGCAGTTCTTC. The encoded protein is CASSGTRGYNEQFF.

The genes are TRBV11-2 and TRBJ2-5, with D unresolved. The germline gives CDR1 SGHAT, CDR2 FQNNGV. With 6 bases removed from V and 2 bases from J, the gap between germline ends came to 19 bases. The CDR3 sequence is 16 residues long. CDR3 in DNA: TGTGCCAGCAGTTTTAGCCTACGCCGAATACAAGAGACCCAGTACTTC. Translated, it gives CASSFSLRRIQETQYF.

The chain couples TRBV9 to TRBJ1-6; D remains unclear. Trimming shortened V by 0 bases and J by 5 bases, and 3 bases separated the two germline ends. The CDR3 totals 13 residues. Germline V gene lookup returns CDR1 SGDLS and CDR2 YYNGEE. The CDR3 region has the DNA TGTGCCAGCAGCGTAGAGCATAATTCACCCCTCCACTTT. This codes for CASSVEHNSPLHF.

V is TRBV4-1 and J is TRBJ1-4, with a tentative D call TRBD1 (6 bases). V was shortened by 4 bases and J by 6 bases, with 18 bases between the two germline ends. The CDR3 totals 16 residues. Germline CDR1 is MGHRA and CDR2 is YSYEKL. The CDR3 is CASSLHSRGGHEKLFF. CDR3 in DNA: TGCGCCAGCAGCCTTCACTCCAGGGGAGGGCATGAAAAACTGTTTTTT.

This clone was seen a single time. This rearrangement joins TRBV19 to TRBJ1-1, with D perhaps TRBD1 (6 bases). V gave up 5 bases and J gave up 2 bases, with 12 bases separating them. CDR3 length equals 14 residues. The germline V gene encodes CDR1 LNHDA and CDR2 SQIVND (reference sequence). The CDR3 coding sequence is TGTGCCAGTAGTCGGAGGGGGGGAAACACTGAAGCTTTCTTT. The encoded protein is CASSRRGGNTEAFF.

This rearrangement joins TRBV2 to TRBJ1-1; 9 bases line up with TRBD1. Germline CDR1 reads SNHLY; CDR2 reads FYNNEI. The CDR3 runs to 12 residues. J lost 7 bases, V lost 6 bases, and 3 bases had no gene match. CDR3 residues: CASRGQGVEAFF. CDR3 nucleotide sequence: TGTGCCAGCAGGGGACAGGGAGTTGAAGCTTTCTTT.

The rearrangement joins TRBV4-1 to TRBJ2-3; D gene ambiguous. The germline V gene has CDR1 MGHRA and CDR2 YSYEKL. V dropped 3 bases and J dropped 2 bases, with 9 bases sitting between them. This CDR3 has 14 amino acids. The CDR3 here is CASSHPGDTDTQYF. DNA of the CDR3: TGCGCCAGCAGCCACCCTGGAGACACAGATACGCAGTATTTT.

This chain connects TRBV29-1 to TRBJ2-2; 7 nucleotides line up with TRBD1. V lost 4 bases to trimming and J lost 1 base; unmatched junction nucleotides: 3. The CDR3 is made up of 14 amino acids. CDR1 SQVTM and CDR2 ANQGSEA come from the germline V gene. The CDR3 here is CSVAGTVNTGELFF. Here the CDR3 DNA reads TGCAGCGTTGCCGGGACAGTGAACACCGGGGAGCTGTTTTTT.

The J gene is TRBJ1-6, the V gene TRBV6-5, with TRBD1 matching 7 bases. The CDR3 has 14 residues. The V and J ends lost 8 bases and 2 bases, in that order; junction bases with no gene match: 3. The germline V gene has CDR1 MNHEY and CDR2 SVGAGI. The CDR3 reads CASRGGTYNSPLHF. CDR3 nucleotide sequence: TGTGCCAGCCGAGGGGGCACCTATAATTCACCCCTCCACTTT.

V gene TRBV29-1 combines with J gene TRBJ1-1, with D uncertain. Germline V lookup: CDR1 SQVTM, CDR2 ANQGSEA. The CDR3 has 14 residues. V lost 3 bases and J lost 0, with 11 bases in between. CDR3 sequence reads: CSVETGDMNTEAFF. The DNA of the CDR3 is TGCAGCGTTGAGACGGGAGATATGAACACTGAAGCTTTCTTT.

The chain employs TRBV28 and TRBJ2-7; TRBD1 agrees at 8 bases. V was clipped by 5 bases and J by 5 bases; unmatched bases: 11. This CDR3 contains 15 residues. Germline V gives CDR1 MDHEN, CDR2 SYDVKM. The CDR3: CASSAPRTGTHEQYF. In DNA form, the CDR3 reads TGTGCCAGCAGTGCCCCGAGGACAGGGACTCACGAGCAGTACTTC.

This clone was counted once. The V call is TRBV30, the J call TRBJ2-4; tentatively, D is TRBD2 (6 bases). The germline CDR1 and CDR2 sequences are GTSNPN and SVGIG (reference sequence). Trimming took off 6 bases at V and 0 bases at J, with 9 bases between the two ends. The CDR3 spans 13 residues. The CDR3 loop is CACRELAKNIQYF. The CDR3 DNA follows: TGTGCCTGTCGGGAGCTAGCCAAAAACATTCAGTACTTC.

The chain employs TRBV24-1 and TRBJ1-2; D gene uncertain. Deletions cut 2 bases from V and 1 base from J, with 10 bases between. The CDR3 is made up of 15 amino acids. Looked up from germline, CDR1 is KGHDR and CDR2 is SFDVKD. CDR3 residues: CATSDSREVNYGYTF. In nucleotides, the CDR3 is TGTGCCACCAGTGATTCCCGGGAAGTTAACTATGGCTACACCTTC.